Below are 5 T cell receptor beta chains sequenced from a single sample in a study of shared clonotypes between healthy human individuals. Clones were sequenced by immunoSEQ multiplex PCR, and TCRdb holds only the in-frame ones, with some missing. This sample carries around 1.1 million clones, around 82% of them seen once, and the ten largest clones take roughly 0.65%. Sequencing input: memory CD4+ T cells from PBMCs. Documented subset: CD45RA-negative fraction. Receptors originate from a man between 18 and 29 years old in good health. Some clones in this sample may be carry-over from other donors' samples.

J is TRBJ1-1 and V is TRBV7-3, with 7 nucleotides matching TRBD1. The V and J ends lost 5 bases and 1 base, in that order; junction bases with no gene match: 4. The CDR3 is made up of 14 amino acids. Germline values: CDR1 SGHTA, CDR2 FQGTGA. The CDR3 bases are TGTGCCAGCAGCCAGGGGGGAACGAACACTGAAGCTTTCTTT. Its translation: CASSQGGTNTEAFF.

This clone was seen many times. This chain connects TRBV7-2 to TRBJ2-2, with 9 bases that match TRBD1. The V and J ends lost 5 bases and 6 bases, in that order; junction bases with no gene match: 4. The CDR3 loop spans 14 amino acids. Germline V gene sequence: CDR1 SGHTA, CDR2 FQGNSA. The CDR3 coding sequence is TGTGCCAGCAGCAAACAGGGGGCATCCGGGGAGCTGTTTTTT. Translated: CASSKQGASGELFF. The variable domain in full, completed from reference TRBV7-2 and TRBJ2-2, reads GAGVSQSPSNKVTEKGKDVELRCDPISGHTALYWYRQSLGQGLEFLIYFQGNSAPDKSGLPSDRFSAERTGGSVSTLTIQRTQQEDSAVYLCASSKQGASGELFFGEGSRLTVL.

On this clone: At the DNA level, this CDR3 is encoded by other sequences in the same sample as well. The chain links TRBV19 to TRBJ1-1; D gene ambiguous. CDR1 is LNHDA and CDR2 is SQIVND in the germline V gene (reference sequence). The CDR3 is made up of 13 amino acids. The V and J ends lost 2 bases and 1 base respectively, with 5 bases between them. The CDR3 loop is CASSIQRNTEAFF. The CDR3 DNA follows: TGTGCCAGTAGTATACAGAGGAACACTGAAGCTTTCTTT. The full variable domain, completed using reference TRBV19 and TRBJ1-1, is DGGITQSPKYLFRKEGQNVTLSCEQNLNHDAMYWYRQDPGQGLRLIYYSQIVNDFQKGDIAEGYSVSREKKESFPLTVTSAQKNPTAFYLCASSIQRNTEAFFGQGTRLTVV.

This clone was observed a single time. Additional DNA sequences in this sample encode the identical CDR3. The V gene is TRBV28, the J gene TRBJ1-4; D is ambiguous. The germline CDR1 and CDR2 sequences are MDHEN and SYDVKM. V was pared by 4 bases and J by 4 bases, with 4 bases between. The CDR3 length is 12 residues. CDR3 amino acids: CASSSFNEKLFF. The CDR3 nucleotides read TGTGCCAGCAGTTCCTTTAATGAAAAACTGTTTTTT.

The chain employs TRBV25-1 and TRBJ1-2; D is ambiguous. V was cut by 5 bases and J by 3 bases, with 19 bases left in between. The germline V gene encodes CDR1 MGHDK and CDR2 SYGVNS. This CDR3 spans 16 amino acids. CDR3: CASSNLGGLGDYGYTF. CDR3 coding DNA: TGTGCCAGCAGTAATCTAGGAGGATTGGGAGACTATGGCTACACCTTC.